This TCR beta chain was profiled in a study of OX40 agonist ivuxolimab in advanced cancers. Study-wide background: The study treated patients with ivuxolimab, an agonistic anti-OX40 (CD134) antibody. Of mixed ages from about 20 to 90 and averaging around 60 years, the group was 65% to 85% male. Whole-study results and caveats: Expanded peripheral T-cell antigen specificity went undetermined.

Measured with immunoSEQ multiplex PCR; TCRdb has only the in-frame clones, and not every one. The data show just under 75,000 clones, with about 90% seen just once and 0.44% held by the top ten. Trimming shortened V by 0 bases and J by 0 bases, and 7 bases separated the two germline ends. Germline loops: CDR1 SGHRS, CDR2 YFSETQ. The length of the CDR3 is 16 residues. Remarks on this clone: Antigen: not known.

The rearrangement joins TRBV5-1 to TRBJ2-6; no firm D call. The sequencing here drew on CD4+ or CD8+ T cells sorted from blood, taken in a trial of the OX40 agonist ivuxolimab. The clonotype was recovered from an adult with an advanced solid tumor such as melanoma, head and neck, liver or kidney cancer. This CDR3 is CASSLAQLSGANVLTF. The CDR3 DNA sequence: TGCGCCAGCAGCTTGGCACAGCTCTCTGGGGCCAACGTCCTGACTTTC.